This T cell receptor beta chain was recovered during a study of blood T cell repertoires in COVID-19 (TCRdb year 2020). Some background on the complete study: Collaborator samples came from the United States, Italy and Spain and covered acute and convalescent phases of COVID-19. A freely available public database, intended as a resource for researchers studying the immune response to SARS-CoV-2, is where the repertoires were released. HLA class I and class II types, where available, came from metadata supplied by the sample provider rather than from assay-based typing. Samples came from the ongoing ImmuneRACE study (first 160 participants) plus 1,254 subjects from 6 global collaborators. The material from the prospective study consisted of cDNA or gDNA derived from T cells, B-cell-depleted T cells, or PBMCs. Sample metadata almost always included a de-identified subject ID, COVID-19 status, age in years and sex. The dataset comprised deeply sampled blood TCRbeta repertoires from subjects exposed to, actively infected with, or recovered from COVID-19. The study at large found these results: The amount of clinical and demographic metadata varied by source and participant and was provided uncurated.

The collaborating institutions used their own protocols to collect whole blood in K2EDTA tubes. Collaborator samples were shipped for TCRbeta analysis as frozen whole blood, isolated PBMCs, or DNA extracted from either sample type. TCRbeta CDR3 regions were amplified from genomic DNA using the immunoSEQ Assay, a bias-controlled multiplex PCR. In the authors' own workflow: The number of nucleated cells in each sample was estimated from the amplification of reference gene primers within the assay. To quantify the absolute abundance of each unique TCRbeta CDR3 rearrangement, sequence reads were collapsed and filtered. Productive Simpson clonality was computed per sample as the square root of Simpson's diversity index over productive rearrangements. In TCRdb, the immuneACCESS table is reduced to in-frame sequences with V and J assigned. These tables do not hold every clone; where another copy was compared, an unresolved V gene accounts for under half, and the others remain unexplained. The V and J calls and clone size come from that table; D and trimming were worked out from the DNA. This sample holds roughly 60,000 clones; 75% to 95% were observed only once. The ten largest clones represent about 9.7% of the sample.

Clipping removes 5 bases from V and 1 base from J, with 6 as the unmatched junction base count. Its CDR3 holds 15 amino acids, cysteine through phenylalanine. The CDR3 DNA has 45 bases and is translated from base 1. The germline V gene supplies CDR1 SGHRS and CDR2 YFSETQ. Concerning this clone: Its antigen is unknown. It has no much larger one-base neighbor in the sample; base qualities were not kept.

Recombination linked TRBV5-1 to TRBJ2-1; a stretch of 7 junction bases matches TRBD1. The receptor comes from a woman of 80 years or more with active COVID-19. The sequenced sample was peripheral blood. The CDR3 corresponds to CASSQRQGSYNEQFF. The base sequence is TGCGCCAGCAGTCAACGACAGGGTTCCTACAATGAGCAGTTCTTC.